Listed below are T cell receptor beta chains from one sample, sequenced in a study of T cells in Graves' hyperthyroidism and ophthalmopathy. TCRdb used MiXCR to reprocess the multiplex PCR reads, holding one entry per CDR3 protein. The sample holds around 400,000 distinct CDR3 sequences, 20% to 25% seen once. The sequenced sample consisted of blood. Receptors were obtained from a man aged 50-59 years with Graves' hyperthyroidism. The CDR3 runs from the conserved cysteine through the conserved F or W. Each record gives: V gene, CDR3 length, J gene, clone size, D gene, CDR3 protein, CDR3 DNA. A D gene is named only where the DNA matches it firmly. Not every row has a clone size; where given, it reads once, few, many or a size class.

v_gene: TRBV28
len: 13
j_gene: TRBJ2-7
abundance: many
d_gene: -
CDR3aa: CASSSTAGYEQYF
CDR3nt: TGTGCCAGCAGTTCAACAGCAGGGTACGAGCAGTACTTC

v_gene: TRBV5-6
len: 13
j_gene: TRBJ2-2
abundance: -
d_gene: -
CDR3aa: CASSLAGGGELFF
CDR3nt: TGTGCCAGCAGCTTGGCTGGTGGCGGGGAGCTGTTTTTT

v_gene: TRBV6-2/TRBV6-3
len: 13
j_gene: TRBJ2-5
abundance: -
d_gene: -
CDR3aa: CASSYYGGKTQYF
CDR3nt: TGTGCCAGCAGTTACTATGGGGGGAAGACCCAGTACTTC

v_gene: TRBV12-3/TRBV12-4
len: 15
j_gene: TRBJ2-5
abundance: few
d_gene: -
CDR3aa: CASSYLGTGPLTQYF
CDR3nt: TGTGCCAGCAGTTATCTCGGGACTGGACCACTTACCCAGTACTTC

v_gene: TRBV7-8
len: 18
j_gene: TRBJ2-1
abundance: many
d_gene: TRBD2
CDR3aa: CASSLVEREKSPYNEQFF
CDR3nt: TGTGCCAGCAGCTTAGTGGAGCGGGAAAAGAGTCCCTACAATGAGCAGTTCTTC

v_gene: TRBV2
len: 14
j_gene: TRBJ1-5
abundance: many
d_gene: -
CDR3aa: CASSFGGRGQPQHF
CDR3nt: TGTGCCAGCTCCTTCGGAGGCAGAGGACAGCCCCAGCATTTT

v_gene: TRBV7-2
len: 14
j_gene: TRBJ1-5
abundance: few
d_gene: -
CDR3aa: CASSSRQSNQPQHF
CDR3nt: TGTGCCAGCAGCTCAAGACAGAGCAATCAGCCCCAGCATTTT

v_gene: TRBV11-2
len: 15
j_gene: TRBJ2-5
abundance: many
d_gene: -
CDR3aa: CASSSYGGRHETQYF
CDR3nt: TGTGCCAGCAGCTCCTATGGGGGGCGACACGAGACCCAGTACTTC

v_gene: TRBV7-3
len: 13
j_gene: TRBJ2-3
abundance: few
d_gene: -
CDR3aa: CASASRTTDTQYF
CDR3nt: TGTGCCAGCGCATCTCGGACCACAGATACGCAGTATTTT

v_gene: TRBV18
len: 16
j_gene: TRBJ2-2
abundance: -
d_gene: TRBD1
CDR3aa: CASSQDRAINTGELFF
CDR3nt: TGTGCCAGCTCACAGGACAGGGCGATCAACACCGGGGAGCTGTTTTTT

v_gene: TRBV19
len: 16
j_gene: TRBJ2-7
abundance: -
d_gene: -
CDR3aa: CASSILPGRSASEQYF
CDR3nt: TGTGCCAGTAGTATCCTGCCGGGACGCTCGGCGTCGGAGCAGTACTTC

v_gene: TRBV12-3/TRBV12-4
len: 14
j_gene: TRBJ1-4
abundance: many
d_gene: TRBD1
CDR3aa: CASSNRGENEKLFF
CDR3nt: TGTGCCAGCAGCAACAGGGGGGAAAATGAAAAACTGTTTTTT

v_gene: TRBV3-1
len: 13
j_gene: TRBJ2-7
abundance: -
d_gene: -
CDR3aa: CASSQGLLDEQYF
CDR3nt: TGTGCCAGCAGCCAAGGTCTACTTGACGAGCAGTACTTC

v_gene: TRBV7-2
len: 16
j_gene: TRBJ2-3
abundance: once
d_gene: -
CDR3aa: CASLSWRDLYTDTQYF
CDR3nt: TGTGCCAGCCTAAGTTGGCGGGATCTATACACAGATACGCAGTATTTT

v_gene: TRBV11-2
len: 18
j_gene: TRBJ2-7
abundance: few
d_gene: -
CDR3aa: CASSLVVGPTIFPYEQYF
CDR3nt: TGTGCCAGCAGCTTAGTAGTGGGACCGACGATCTTCCCCTACGAGCAGTACTTC

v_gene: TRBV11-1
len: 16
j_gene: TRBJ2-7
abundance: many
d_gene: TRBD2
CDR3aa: CASSALTSGRSYEQYF
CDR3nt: TGTGCCAGCAGCGCCCTAACTAGCGGGAGATCCTACGAGCAGTACTTC

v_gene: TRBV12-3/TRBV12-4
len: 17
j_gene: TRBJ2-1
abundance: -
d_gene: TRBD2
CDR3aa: CASSSYAGTSDAFEQFF
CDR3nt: TGTGCCAGCAGCTCCTACGCCGGGACTAGCGATGCTTTTGAGCAGTTCTTC

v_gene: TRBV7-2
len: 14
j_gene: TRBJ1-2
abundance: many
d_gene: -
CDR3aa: CASSSWDEDYGYTF
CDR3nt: TGTGCCAGCAGCTCGTGGGACGAGGACTATGGCTACACCTTC

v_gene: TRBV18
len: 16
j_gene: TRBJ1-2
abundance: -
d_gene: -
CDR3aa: CASSPPISGTNYGYTF
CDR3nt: TGTGCCAGCTCACCACCGATTTCAGGGACTAACTATGGCTACACCTTC

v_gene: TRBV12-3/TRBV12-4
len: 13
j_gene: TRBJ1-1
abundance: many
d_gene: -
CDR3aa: CASTRQAGTEAFF
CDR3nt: TGTGCCAGCACCCGACAGGCGGGCACTGAAGCTTTCTTT

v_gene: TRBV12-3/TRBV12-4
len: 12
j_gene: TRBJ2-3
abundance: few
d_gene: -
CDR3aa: CASRAITDTQYF
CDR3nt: TGTGCCAGCAGAGCTATCACAGATACGCAGTATTTT

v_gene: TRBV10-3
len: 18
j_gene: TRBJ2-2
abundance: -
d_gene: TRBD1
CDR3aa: CAISEIGTGHSNTGELFF
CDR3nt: TGTGCCATCAGTGAAATTGGGACAGGGCATTCGAACACCGGGGAGCTGTTTTTT

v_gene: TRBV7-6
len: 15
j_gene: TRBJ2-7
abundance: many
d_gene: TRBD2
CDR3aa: CASSPFWAGESEQYF
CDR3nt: TGTGCCAGCAGCCCTTTTTGGGCGGGAGAGAGCGAGCAGTACTTC

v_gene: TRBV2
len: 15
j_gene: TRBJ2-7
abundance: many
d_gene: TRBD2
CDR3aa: CASRWRLARSYEQYF
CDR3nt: TGTGCCAGCAGGTGGAGACTAGCGCGTTCCTACGAGCAGTACTTC

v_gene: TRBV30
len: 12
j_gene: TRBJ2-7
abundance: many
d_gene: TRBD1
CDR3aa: CACKGQGYEQYF
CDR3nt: TGTGCCTGCAAAGGACAGGGCTACGAGCAGTACTTC

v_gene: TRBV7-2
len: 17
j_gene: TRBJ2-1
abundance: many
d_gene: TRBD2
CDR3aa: CASSLRAGTSGNNEQFF
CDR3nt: TGTGCCAGCAGCTTAAGGGCCGGGACTAGCGGAAACAATGAGCAGTTCTTC

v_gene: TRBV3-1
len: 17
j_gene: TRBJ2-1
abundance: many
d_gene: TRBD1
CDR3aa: CASSRVWDRGVYNEQFF
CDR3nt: TGTGCCAGCAGCCGAGTTTGGGACAGGGGGGTATACAATGAGCAGTTCTTC

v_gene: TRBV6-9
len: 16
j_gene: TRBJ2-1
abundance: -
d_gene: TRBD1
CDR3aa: CASRFDRALSYNEQFF
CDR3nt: TGTGCCAGCAGATTCGACAGGGCCTTATCCTACAATGAGCAGTTCTTC

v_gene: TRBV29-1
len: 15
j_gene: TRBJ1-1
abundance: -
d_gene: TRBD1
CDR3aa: CSGGDRGRRNTEAFF
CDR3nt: TGCAGCGGTGGGGACAGGGGGCGACGGAACACTGAAGCTTTCTTT

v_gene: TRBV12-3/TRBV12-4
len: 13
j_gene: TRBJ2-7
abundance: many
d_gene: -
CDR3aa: CASSTRESYEQYF
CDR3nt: TGTGCCAGCAGCACCAGGGAATCCTACGAGCAGTACTTC

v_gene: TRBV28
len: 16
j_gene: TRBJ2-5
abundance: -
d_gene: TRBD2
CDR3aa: CASSSPLGRGEETQYF
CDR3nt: TGTGCCAGCAGTTCACCTCTTGGGCGGGGGGAAGAGACCCAGTACTTC

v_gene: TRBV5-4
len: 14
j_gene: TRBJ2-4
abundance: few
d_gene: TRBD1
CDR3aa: CASSPGQVKNIQYF
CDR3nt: TGTGCCAGCAGCCCGGGACAGGTCAAAAACATTCAGTACTTC

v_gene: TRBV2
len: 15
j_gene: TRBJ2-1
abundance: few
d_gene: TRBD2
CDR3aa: CASSPRAGVSNEQFF
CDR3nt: TGTGCCAGCAGCCCAAGAGCGGGAGTGTCCAATGAGCAGTTCTTC

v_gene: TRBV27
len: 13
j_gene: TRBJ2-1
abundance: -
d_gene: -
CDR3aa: CASRRVVYNEQFF
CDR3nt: TGTGCCAGCCGACGTGTCGTCTACAATGAGCAGTTCTTC

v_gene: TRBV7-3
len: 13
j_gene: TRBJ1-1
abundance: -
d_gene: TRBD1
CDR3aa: CASSPPGQGKAFF
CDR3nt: TGCGCCAGCAGCCCCCCGGGACAGGGAAAAGCTTTCTTT

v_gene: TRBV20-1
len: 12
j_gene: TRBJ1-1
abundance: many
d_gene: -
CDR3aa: CSVRFMNTEAFF
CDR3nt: TGCAGTGTAAGATTTATGAACACTGAAGCTTTCTTT

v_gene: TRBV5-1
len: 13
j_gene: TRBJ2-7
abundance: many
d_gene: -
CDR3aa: CASANPSSYEQYF
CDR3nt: TGCGCCAGCGCTAACCCATCCTCCTACGAGCAGTACTTC

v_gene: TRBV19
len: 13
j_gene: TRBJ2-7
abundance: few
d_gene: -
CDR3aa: CASSGTPTYEQYF
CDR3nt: TGTGCCAGTAGCGGGACACCAACCTACGAGCAGTACTTC

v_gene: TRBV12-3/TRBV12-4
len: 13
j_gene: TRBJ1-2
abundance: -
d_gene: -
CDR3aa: CASSFQGNYGYTF
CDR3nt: TGTGCCAGCAGTTTTCAGGGCAACTATGGCTACACCTTC

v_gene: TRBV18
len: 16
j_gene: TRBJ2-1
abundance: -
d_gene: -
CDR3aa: CASSLRADSSYNEQFF
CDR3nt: TGTGCCAGCTCACTACGGGCGGATAGCTCCTACAATGAGCAGTTCTTC

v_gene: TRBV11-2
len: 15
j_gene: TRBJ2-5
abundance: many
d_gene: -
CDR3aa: CASSDQEGEQETQYF
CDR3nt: TGTGCCAGCAGCGATCAGGAGGGTGAACAAGAGACCCAGTACTTC

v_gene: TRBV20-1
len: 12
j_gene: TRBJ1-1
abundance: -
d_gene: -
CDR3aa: CSGTVMNTEAFF
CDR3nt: TGCAGTGGAACGGTTATGAACACTGAAGCTTTCTTT

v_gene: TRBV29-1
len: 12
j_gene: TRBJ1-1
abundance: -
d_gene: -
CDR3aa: CSVGGLNTEAFF
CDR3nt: TGCAGCGTTGGGGGACTAAACACTGAAGCTTTCTTT

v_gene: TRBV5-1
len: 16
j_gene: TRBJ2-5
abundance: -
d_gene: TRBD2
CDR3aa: CASSSGATSGQETQYF
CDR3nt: TGCGCCAGCAGCTCCGGGGCAACTAGCGGACAAGAGACCCAGTACTTC

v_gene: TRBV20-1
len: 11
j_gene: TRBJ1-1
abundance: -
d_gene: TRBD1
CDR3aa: CSASKTGKAFF
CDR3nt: TGCAGTGCTAGTAAGACAGGGAAAGCTTTCTTT

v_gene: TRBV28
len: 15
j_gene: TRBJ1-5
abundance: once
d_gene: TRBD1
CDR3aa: CASTQRGQSNQPQHF
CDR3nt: TGTGCCAGCACCCAGAGGGGACAGAGCAATCAGCCCCAGCATTTT

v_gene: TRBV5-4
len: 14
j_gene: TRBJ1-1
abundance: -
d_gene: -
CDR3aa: CASSALQGATEAFF
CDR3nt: TGTGCCAGCAGCGCCCTACAGGGCGCGACTGAAGCTTTCTTT

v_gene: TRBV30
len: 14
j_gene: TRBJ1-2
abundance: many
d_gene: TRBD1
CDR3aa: CAWKHRDRDYGYTF
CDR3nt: TGTGCCTGGAAACACCGGGACAGGGACTATGGCTACACCTTC

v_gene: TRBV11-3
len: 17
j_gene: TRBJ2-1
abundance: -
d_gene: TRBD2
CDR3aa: CASSLFGGGSSYNEQFF
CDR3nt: TGTGCCAGCAGCTTATTCGGGGGGGGGAGCTCCTACAATGAGCAGTTCTTC

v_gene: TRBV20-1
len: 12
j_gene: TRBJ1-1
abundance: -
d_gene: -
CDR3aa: CSAWHLNTEAFF
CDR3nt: TGCAGTGCTTGGCATTTGAACACTGAAGCTTTCTTT

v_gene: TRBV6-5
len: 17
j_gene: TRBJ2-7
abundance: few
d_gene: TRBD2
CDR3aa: CASSYSSSGRGGYEQYF
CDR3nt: TGTGCCAGCAGTTACTCGAGTAGCGGGAGGGGGGGTTACGAGCAGTACTTC

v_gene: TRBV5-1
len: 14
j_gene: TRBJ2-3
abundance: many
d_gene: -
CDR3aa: CASSLGGGGDTQYF
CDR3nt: TGCGCCAGCAGCTTAGGCGGGGGCGGAGATACGCAGTATTTT

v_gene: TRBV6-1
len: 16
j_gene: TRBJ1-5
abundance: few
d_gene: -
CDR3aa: CASSEDRQYSNQPQHF
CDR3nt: TGTGCCAGCAGTGAGGACAGACAATATAGCAATCAGCCCCAGCATTTT

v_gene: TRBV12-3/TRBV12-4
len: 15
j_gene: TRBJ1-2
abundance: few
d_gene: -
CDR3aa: CASSLAPTRVDGYTF
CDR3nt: TGTGCCAGCAGTTTGGCTCCTACGAGGGTTGATGGCTACACCTTC

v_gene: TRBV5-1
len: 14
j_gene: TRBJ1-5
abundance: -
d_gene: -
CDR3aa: CASSLEGGPQPQHF
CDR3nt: TGCGCCAGCAGCTTAGAGGGGGGCCCTCAGCCCCAGCATTTT

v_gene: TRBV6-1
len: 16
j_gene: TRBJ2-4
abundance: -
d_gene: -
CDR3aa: CASSEYDRGSKNIQYF
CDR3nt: TGTGCCAGCAGTGAATATGATCGGGGGAGCAAAAACATTCAGTACTTC

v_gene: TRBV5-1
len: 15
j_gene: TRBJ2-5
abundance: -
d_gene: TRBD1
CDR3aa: CASSWWTGGEETQYF
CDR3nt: TGCGCCAGCAGCTGGTGGACAGGTGGTGAAGAGACCCAGTACTTC

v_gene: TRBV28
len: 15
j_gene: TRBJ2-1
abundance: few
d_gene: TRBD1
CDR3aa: CASSPNRGRDNEQFF
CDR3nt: TGTGCCAGCAGCCCTAACAGGGGGCGGGACAATGAGCAGTTCTTC